A selection of T cell receptor beta chains follows, all from one sample in a study of T cells after yellow fever vaccination. TCRdb passed the 5' RACE reads through MiXCR, listing each CDR3 protein once. Of 250,000 or so distinct CDR3 sequences detected, about 3.9% appear once; the ten largest clones hold around a fifth. Material: PBMCs, obtained 15 days after the yellow fever booster vaccination. The receptors were gathered from a man between 18 and 35 years old who received the YFV17D yellow fever vaccine. The CDR3 runs from the conserved cysteine through the conserved F or W. The order of the fields is V gene, clone size, D gene, J gene, CDR3 DNA, CDR3 protein. The D gene is left open where the match is weak. Some rows mark clone size as missing; the rest say once, few, many or name a class of expanded clone.

TRBV27	many	NA	TRBJ2-3	TGTGCCAGCAGCAATACAGATACGCAGTATTTT	CASSNTDTQYF
TRBV21-1	many	NA	TRBJ1-5	TGTGCCAGCAGCTACTCAAGACCCCATCGTAGCAATCAGCCCCAGCATTTT	CASSYSRPHRSNQPQHF
TRBV3-1	many	NA	TRBJ2-3	TGTGCCAGCAGCCAAGACGGGGCAGGGGTGGATACGCAGTATTTT	CASSQDGAGVDTQYF
TRBV2	many	NA	TRBJ2-7	TGTGCCAGCAGTTCTACTGACCTCTACTCCTACGAGCAGTACTTC	CASSSTDLYSYEQYF
TRBV27	many	NA	TRBJ2-6	TGTGCCAGCAGATTATCTGACTCTGGGGCCAACGTCCTGACTTTC	CASRLSDSGANVLTF
TRBV12-3/TRBV12-4	many	NA	TRBJ1-1	TGTGCCAGCAGTTTAGCCTCGACAGCCCACGCAGCTTTCTTT	CASSLASTAHAAFF
TRBV20-1	many	NA	TRBJ1-6	TGCAGTGCTAGAGAACCGGTCAATTATAATTCACCCCTCCACTTT	CSAREPVNYNSPLHF
TRBV5-1	many	NA	TRBJ2-1	TGCGCCAGCAGCTCCCTCCCTACGAGCGGTGCCTACGCTGAGCAGTTCTTC	CASSSLPTSGAYAEQFF
TRBV4-2	NA	NA	TRBJ1-1	TGTGCCAGCAGCCAAGATCTATTGACAGCTCGGGCTTTCTTT	CASSQDLLTARAFF
TRBV20-1	many	NA	TRBJ2-7	TGCAGTGCCGCCAACACGATCTCCTACGAGCAGTACTTC	CSAANTISYEQYF
TRBV5-1	many	NA	TRBJ1-6	TGCGCCTCTCAATTGGACGCCCCGCTTTCACCCCTCCACTTT	CASQLDAPLSPLHF
TRBV18	many	TRBD1	TRBJ1-4	TGTGCCAGCTCACCGGGACAGGATGAAAAACTGTTTTTT	CASSPGQDEKLFF
TRBV4-1	few	NA	TRBJ1-4	TGCGCCAGCACCCGCTTTATTGGACAGACCGAAAAACTGTTTTTT	CASTRFIGQTEKLFF
TRBV12-3/TRBV12-4	many	TRBD2	TRBJ2-3	TGTGCCAGCAGTTTGGGCCTAGCGGGGGGGAGCACAGATACGCAGTATTTT	CASSLGLAGGSTDTQYF
TRBV19	many	NA	TRBJ1-6	TGTGCCAGTACCTTATCGTGGAGGATGGGGTCACCCCTCCACTTT	CASTLSWRMGSPLHF
TRBV27	few	NA	TRBJ1-1	TGTGCCAGCAGATTGCGGCAGGTGAACACTGAAGCTTTCTTT	CASRLRQVNTEAFF
TRBV7-2	many	TRBD2	TRBJ2-5	TGTGCCAGCACCACAAGCGGTTGGAGCGGGGGGCGTTCGGGGACCCAGTACTTC	CASTTSGWSGGRSGTQYF
TRBV7-6	many	TRBD2	TRBJ2-1	TGTGCCAGCAGTATTTCCTTAGCCGGGGGGGGGTCCGATGAGCAGTTCTTC	CASSISLAGGGSDEQFF
TRBV6-6	many	TRBD1	TRBJ1-5	TGTGCCAGCATCCCAGACAGGGGAGATCAGCCCCAGCATTTT	CASIPDRGDQPQHF
TRBV20-1	many	TRBD1	TRBJ1-2	TGCAGTGCTAGAGGGGACAGGGGGGTGTATGGCTACACCTTC	CSARGDRGVYGYTF
TRBV27	many	NA	TRBJ2-3	TGTGCCAGCAGTTTATGGGGGCAGGCAGATACGCAGTATTTT	CASSLWGQADTQYF
TRBV9	many	NA	TRBJ2-5	TGTGCCAGCAGCGTAGGGCTCACTCCTTGGGAGACCCAGTACTTC	CASSVGLTPWETQYF
TRBV6-5	many	NA	TRBJ2-7	TGTGCCAGCAGTTACTCAGACTCCGAGCAGTACTTC	CASSYSDSEQYF
TRBV20-1	once	NA	TRBJ1-6	TGCAGTGCTAGACCCGTTGACGGATATTCACCCCTCCACTTT	CSARPVDGYSPLHF
TRBV14	many	NA	TRBJ2-6	TGTGCCAGCAGCCATCCAAGGAGCAGGCGAAGCTCTGGGGCCAACGTCCTGACTTTC	CASSHPRSRRSSGANVLTF
TRBV6-2/TRBV6-3	many	NA	TRBJ2-2	TGTGCCAGCAGTTACTCCCTTACCAGGGTGACCGCGAACACCGGGGAGCTGTTTTTT	CASSYSLTRVTANTGELFF
TRBV23-1	NA	TRBD1	TRBJ1-6	TGCGCCAGCACCCCGACAGGGGGCAATTCACCCCTCCACTTT	CASTPTGGNSPLHF
TRBV6-2/TRBV6-3	many	NA	TRBJ1-1	TGTGCCAGCACGGTGAAAGGGAGGACTGAAGCTTTCTTT	CASTVKGRTEAFF
TRBV5-5	many	TRBD2	TRBJ2-4	TGTGCCAGCAGCTCCACGACGGGAGGGAACATTCAGTACTTC	CASSSTTGGNIQYF
TRBV18	many	NA	TRBJ2-3	TGTGCCAGCTCACCAAGGGGACTGAACACAGATACGCAGTATTTT	CASSPRGLNTDTQYF
TRBV20-1	many	TRBD2	TRBJ2-1	TGCAGTGCCGGACCTAGCGGGGGGGCCGATGAGCAGTTCTTC	CSAGPSGGADEQFF
TRBV10-3	many	TRBD1	TRBJ2-5	TGTGCCGCGAAGCGCGGACAGGGACAAGAGACCCAGTACTTC	CAAKRGQGQETQYF
TRBV24-1	many	NA	TRBJ2-1	TGTGCCACCAGTGACCCCGACATCAATGAGCAGTTCTTC	CATSDPDINEQFF
TRBV6-5	many	NA	TRBJ1-2	TGTGCCAGCAGGCGGCCCAAGGCCTATGGCTACACCTTC	CASRRPKAYGYTF
TRBV5-1	many	NA	TRBJ2-5	TGCGCCAGCAGCTTCGGACCTACGCAAGAGACCCAGTACTTC	CASSFGPTQETQYF
TRBV24-1	many	TRBD1	TRBJ2-3	TGTGCCACCCATCCGGGACAGGGCACTGCGGATACGCAGTATTTT	CATHPGQGTADTQYF
TRBV12-3/TRBV12-4	many	NA	TRBJ2-3	TGTGCCAGCAGTACACGGGAGATTGGGGATACGCAGTATTTT	CASSTREIGDTQYF
TRBV27	many	NA	TRBJ2-5	TGTGCCAGCAGCCTATCGGCACAGGCTCGAGAGACCCAGTACTTC	CASSLSAQARETQYF
TRBV9	many	NA	TRBJ2-7	TGTGCCAGCAGCGTGGCCGGGGTGGGGTACGAGCAGTACTTC	CASSVAGVGYEQYF
TRBV4-2	many	NA	TRBJ2-1	TGTGCCAGCAGCCAAGACTGGAATGAGCAGTTCTTC	CASSQDWNEQFF
TRBV12-5	many	TRBD1	TRBJ2-7	TGTGCTAGTGCCATAGGACAGGGGGTGGGAGAGCAGTACTTC	CASAIGQGVGEQYF
TRBV7-9	many	NA	TRBJ2-3	TGTGCCAGCAGCTTTGAAGATACGCAGTATTTT	CASSFEDTQYF
TRBV11-3	few	NA	TRBJ2-3	TGTGCCAGCAGCCCAGGTTCGGCAGATACGCAGTATTTT	CASSPGSADTQYF
TRBV12-3/TRBV12-4	many	NA	TRBJ2-7	TGTGCCAGCAGAGCGACGGAATCCTACGAGCAGTACTTC	CASRATESYEQYF
TRBV5-6	many	NA	TRBJ2-4	TGTGCCAGCAGCTCAACTTTGAACATTCAGTACTTC	CASSSTLNIQYF
TRBV12-3/TRBV12-4	many	NA	TRBJ2-5	TGTGCCAGCAGTCCCGCAGGGACAGAGACCCAGTACTTC	CASSPAGTETQYF
TRBV5-6	many	NA	TRBJ2-3	TGTGCCAGCAGCTTTCCCGGGGGAGATACGCAGTATTTT	CASSFPGGDTQYF
TRBV5-6	few	NA	TRBJ1-1	TGTGCCAGCAGTGACGGCCCAATGAACACTGAAGCTTTCTTT	CASSDGPMNTEAFF
TRBV7-9	many	TRBD2	TRBJ2-5	TGTGCCAGCAGCCCAGGACTAGCGGGGGGCCAAGAGACCCAGTACTTC	CASSPGLAGGQETQYF
TRBV6-5	many	NA	TRBJ1-6	TGTGCCAGCAGTTACTCGACCGGGGTCAGTGGTAATTCACCCCTCCACTTT	CASSYSTGVSGNSPLHF
TRBV28	many	NA	TRBJ1-3	TGTGCCAGCAGTTCTTTCCGGGTCTCTGGAAACACCATATATTTT	CASSSFRVSGNTIYF